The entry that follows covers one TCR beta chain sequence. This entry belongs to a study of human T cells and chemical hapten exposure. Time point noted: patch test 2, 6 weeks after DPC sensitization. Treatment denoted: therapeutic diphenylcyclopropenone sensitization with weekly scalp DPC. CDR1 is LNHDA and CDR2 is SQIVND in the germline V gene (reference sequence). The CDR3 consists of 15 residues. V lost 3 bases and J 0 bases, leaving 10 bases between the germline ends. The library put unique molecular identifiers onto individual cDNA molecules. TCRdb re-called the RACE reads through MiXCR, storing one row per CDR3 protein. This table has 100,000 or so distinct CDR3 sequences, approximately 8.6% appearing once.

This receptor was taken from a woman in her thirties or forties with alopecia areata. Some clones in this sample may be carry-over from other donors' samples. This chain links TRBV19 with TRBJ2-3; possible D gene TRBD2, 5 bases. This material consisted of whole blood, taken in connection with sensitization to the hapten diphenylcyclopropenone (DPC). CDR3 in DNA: TGTGCCAGTAGTATCCCAAGGACTAGCACAGATACGCAGTATTTT. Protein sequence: CASSIPRTSTDTQYF.